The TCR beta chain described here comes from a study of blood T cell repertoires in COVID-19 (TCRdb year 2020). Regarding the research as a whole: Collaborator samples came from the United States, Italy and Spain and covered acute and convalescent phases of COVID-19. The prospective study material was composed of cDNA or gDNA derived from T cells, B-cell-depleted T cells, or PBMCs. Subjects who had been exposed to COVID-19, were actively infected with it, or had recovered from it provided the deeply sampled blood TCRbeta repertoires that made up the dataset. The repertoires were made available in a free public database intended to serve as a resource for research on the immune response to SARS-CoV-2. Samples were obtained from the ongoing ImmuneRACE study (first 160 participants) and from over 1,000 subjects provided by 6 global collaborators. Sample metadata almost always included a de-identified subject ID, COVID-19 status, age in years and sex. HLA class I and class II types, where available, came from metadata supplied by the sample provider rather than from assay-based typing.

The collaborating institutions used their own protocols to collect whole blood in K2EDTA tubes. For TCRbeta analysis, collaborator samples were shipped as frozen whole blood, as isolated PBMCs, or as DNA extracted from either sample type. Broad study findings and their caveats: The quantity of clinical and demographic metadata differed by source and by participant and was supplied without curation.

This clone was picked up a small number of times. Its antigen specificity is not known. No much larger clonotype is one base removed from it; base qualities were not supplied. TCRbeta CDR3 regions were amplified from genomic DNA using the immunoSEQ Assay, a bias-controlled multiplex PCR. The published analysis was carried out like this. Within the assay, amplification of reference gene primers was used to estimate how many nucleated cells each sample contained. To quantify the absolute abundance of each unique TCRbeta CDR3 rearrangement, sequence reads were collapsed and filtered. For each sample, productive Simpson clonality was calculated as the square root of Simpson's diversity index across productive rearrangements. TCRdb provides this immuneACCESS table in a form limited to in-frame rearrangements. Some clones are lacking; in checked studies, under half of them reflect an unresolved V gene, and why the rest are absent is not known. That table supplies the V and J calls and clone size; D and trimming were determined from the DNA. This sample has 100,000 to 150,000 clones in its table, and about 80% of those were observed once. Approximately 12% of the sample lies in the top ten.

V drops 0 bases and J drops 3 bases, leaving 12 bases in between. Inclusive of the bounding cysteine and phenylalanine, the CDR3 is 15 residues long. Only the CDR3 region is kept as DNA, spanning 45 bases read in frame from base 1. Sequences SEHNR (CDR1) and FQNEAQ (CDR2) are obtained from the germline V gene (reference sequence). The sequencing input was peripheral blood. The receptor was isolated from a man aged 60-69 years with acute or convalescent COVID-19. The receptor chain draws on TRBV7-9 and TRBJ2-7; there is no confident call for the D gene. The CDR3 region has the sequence CASSLAQSTIYEQYF. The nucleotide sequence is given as TGTGCCAGCAGCTTAGCGCAGAGTACTATCTACGAGCAGTACTTC.